A single sample is the source of the 15 T cell receptor beta chains below, sequenced in a study of blood T cell repertoires in COVID-19. Only in-frame clones appear in the TCRdb table, and some are missing; sequencing was by immunoSEQ multiplex PCR. Of roughly 220,000 clones in the sample, approximately 78% were seen once. The source material was peripheral blood. The source of these receptors is an elderly woman with COVID-19, enrolled during active disease.

This chain connects TRBV2 to TRBJ1-1; D is unclear. The CDR3 extends over 10 amino acids. The germline V gene has CDR1 SNHLY and CDR2 FYNNEI. Trimming took 8 bases from V and 7 from J, leaving 8 bases between them. The CDR3 DNA follows: TGTGCCAGCTCCTCGTATGAAGCTTTCTTT. It codes for CASSSYEAFF. Drawing the rest from reference TRBV2 and TRBJ1-1, the complete variable domain is EPEVTQTPSHQVTQMGQEVILRCVPISNHLYFYWYRQILGQKVEFLVSFYNNEISEKSEIFDDQFSVERPDGSNFTLKIRSTKLEDSAMYFCASSSYEAFFGQGTRLTVV.

The chain carries TRBV4-3 and TRBJ2-7, with D perhaps matching TRBD2 (5 bases). Germline V gives CDR1 LGHNA, CDR2 YSLEER. The CDR3 runs to 15 residues. With 4 bases removed from V and 5 bases from J, the gap between germline ends came to 18 bases. This CDR3 reads CASSREVGRSNEQYF. For the CDR3, the DNA is TGCGCCAGCAGCCGGGAAGTGGGGAGAAGCAACGAGCAGTACTTC.

The chain is built from TRBV15 and TRBJ2-7, with TRBD1 matching over 7 bases. Germline values: CDR1 LNHNV, CDR2 YYDKDF (reference sequence). This CDR3 is built from 16 residues. V lost 3 bases, J lost 2 bases, and 10 bases stayed unmatched. CDR3 nucleotide sequence: TGTGCCACCAGCAGTCGTCCCGGGACAGTAACCTACGAGCAGTACTTC. Its protein product is CATSSRPGTVTYEQYF.

The chain is built from TRBV6-1 and TRBJ1-3, with a weak D call TRBD1 (5 bases). V was cut by 3 bases and J by 0 bases, with 12 bases left in between. The CDR3 has 16 amino acids. Germline V lookup: CDR1 MNHNS, CDR2 SASEGT. CDR3 sequence (DNA): TGTGCCAGCAGTGAGCCAGGGTCGACCTCTGGAAACACCATATATTTT. It encodes CASSEPGSTSGNTIYF.

The chain couples TRBV7-2 to TRBJ1-1, with D hard to call. Trimming cost V 1 base and J 1 base, with 13 bases left between them. This CDR3 contains 16 residues. Germline V gene sequence: CDR1 SGHTA, CDR2 FQGNSA. The CDR3 DNA is TGTGCCAGCAGCTTAGAGGCCTACAGATGGAACACTGAAGCTTTCTTT. It specifies CASSLEAYRWNTEAFF.

J is TRBJ1-4 and V is TRBV28; 7 nucleotides align to TRBD1. Per the germline V gene, CDR1 is MDHEN and CDR2 is SYDVKM. The length of the CDR3 is 15 residues. The V gene end was trimmed by 6 bases and the J gene end by 8 bases; junction bases not matched to a gene: 12. The CDR3 reads CASSQGGTVSEKLFF. CDR3 bases: TGTGCCAGCAGCCAAGGGGGGACAGTTTCCGAAAAACTGTTTTTT.

V is TRBV10-3 and J is TRBJ2-1; 7 bases match TRBD1. J gave up 10 bases and V 10 bases, and 10 bases lay outside the gene matches. This CDR3 region has 12 residues. CDR1 and CDR2 from the germline V gene are ENHRY and SYGVKD. The CDR3 sequence: CATRDNRGEQFF. The CDR3 DNA reads as TGTGCCACCCGGGACAACAGGGGAGAGCAGTTCTTC.

This clone was found a few times. The V and J genes are TRBV5-1 and TRBJ1-1, with D unclear. Germline V gene data show CDR1 as SGHRS and CDR2 as YFSETQ. Trimming took 0 bases from V and 1 from J, leaving 4 bases between them. This CDR3 comprises 13 residues. The CDR3 DNA is TGCGCCAGCAGCTTGGGAGAGAACACTGAAGCTTTCTTT. Translating gives CASSLGENTEAFF.

The chain joins TRBV18 to TRBJ1-1; no definite D call. The germline gives CDR1 KGHSH, CDR2 LQKENI. Trimming left V 4 bases short and J 0 bases short, with 6 bases between. The CDR3 contains 13 residues. CDR3: CASSLRLNTEAFF. In nucleotides, the CDR3 is TGTGCCAGCTCACTCAGATTGAACACTGAAGCTTTCTTT.

Here the CDR3 reads CASTDGSSYNEQFF. Here the CDR3 DNA reads TGTGCCAGCACTGACGGGAGCTCCTACAATGAGCAGTTCTTC. This chain joins TRBV28 and TRBJ2-1, with D possibly being TRBD2 (6 bases). This CDR3 has 14 amino acids. The germline CDR1 and CDR2 sequences are MDHEN and SYDVKM. V lost 7 bases and J lost 0, with 10 bases in between.

The rearrangement joins TRBV29-1 to TRBJ2-5, with 12 nucleotides matching TRBD2. This CDR3 is built from 13 residues. V dropped 5 bases and J dropped 7; count of bases not matched to a gene: 5. CDR1 and CDR2 (germline): SQVTM, ANQGSEA. The CDR3 protein is CSVPRGLAGTQYF. The CDR3, as DNA: TGCAGCGTTCCCCGGGGACTAGCGGGGACCCAGTACTTC.

The chain carries TRBV20-1 and TRBJ2-7, with a weak D call TRBD2 (6 bases). Trimming shortened V by 7 bases and J by 2 bases, and 9 bases separated the two germline ends. Germline V gene sequence: CDR1 DFQATT, CDR2 SNEGSKA (reference sequence). The CDR3 loop spans 11 amino acids. CDR3 bases: TGCAGTGGGCGGGACCCCTACGAGCAGTACTTC. Its translation is CSGRDPYEQYF.

This sequence joins TRBV21-1 and TRBJ2-7; TRBD2, the table's D call, lacks a check against the DNA. TRBV21-1 is given as a pseudogene. The CDR3 has 15 amino acids. CDR3 sequence reads: CASSKGASGTYEQYF. In nucleotides, the CDR3 is TGTGCCAGCAGCAAAGGAGCTAGCGGAACCTACGAGCAGTACTTC.

CDR3 region: CASSARQGSAKLFF. The DNA for the CDR3 is TGTGCCAGCAGCGCTAGACAGGGGAGTGCAAAACTGTTTTTT. The V and J genes are TRBV7-2 and TRBJ1-4, with TRBD1 matching over 8 bases. In germline, CDR1 is SGHTA, CDR2 FQGNSA. V lost 5 bases to trimming and J lost 10 bases; unmatched junction nucleotides: 9. This CDR3 spans 14 amino acids. Using reference TRBV7-2 and TRBJ1-4 for the parts outside the CDR3, the full variable domain is GAGVSQSPSNKVTEKGKDVELRCDPISGHTALYWYRQSLGQGLEFLIYFQGNSAPDKSGLPSDRFSAERTGGSVSTLTIQRTQQEDSAVYLCASSARQGSAKLFFGSGTQLSVL.

The chain joins TRBV5-1 to TRBJ2-3; possible D gene TRBD2, 6 bases. The CDR3 is 14 amino acids. Trimming pared 4 bases from V and 2 bases from J, leaving 11 bases between. Germline V gene lookup returns CDR1 SGHRS and CDR2 YFSETQ. In DNA form, the CDR3 reads TGCGCCAGCAGCCCGGGACTTATCACAGATACGCAGTATTTT. This encodes CASSPGLITDTQYF.